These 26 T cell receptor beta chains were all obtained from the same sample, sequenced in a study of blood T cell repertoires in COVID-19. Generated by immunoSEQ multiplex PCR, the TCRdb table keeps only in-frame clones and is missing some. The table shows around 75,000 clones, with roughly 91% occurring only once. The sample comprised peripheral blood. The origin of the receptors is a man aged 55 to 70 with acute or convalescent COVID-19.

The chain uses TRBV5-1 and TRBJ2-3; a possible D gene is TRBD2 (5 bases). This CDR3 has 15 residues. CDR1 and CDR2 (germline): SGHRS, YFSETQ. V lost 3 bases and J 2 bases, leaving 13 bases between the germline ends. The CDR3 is CASSSGVTVTDTQYF. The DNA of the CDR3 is TGCGCCAGCAGCTCCGGGGTCACGGTCACAGATACGCAGTATTTT.

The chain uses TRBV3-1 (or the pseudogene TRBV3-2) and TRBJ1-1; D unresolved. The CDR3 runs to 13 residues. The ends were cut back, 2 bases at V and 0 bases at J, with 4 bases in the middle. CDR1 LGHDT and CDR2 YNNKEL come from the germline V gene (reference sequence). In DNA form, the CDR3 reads TGTGCCAGCAGCCAACAGTTGAACACTGAAGCTTTCTTT. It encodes CASSQQLNTEAFF.

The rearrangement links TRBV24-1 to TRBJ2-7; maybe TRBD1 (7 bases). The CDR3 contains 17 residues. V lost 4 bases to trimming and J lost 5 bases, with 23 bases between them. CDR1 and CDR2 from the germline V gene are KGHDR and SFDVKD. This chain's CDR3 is CATSDVRGAGGTDEQYF. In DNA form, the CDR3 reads TGTGCCACCAGTGACGTAAGGGGGGCAGGGGGTACGGACGAGCAGTACTTC.

CDR3 loop: CASSIVQGTEQFF. The DNA of the CDR3 is TGTGCCAGTAGTATAGTTCAGGGTACGGAGCAGTTCTTC. The rearrangement joins TRBV19 to TRBJ2-1; tentative D call: TRBD1 (5 bases). The CDR3 covers 13 residues. Looked up from germline, CDR1 is LNHDA and CDR2 is SQIVND (reference sequence). Deletions cut 1 base from V and 10 bases from J, with 11 bases between.

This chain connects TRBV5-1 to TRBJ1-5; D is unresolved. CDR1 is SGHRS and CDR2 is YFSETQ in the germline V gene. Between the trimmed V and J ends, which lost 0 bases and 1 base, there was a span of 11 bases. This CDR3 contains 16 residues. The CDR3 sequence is CASSLGLRGSNQPQHF. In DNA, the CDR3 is TGCGCCAGCAGCTTGGGGCTTCGGGGAAGCAATCAGCCCCAGCATTTT.

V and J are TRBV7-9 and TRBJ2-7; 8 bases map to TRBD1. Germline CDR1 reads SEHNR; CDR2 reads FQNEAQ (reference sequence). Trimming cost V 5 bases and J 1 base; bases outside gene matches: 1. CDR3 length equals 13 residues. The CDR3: CASSRTGSYEQYF. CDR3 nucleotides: TGTGCCAGCAGCCGGACAGGGTCCTACGAGCAGTACTTC.

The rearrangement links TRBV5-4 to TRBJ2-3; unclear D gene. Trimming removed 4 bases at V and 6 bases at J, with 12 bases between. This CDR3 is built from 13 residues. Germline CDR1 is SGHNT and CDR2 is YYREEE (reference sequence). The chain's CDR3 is CASSPYSSDTQYF. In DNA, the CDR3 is TGTGCCAGCAGCCCCTATAGCTCGGATACGCAGTATTTT.

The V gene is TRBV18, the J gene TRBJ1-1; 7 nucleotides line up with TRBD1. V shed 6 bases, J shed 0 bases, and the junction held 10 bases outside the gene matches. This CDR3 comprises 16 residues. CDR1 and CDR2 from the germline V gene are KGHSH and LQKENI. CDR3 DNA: TGTGCCAGCTCCCAGATGACAGGGCTACTGAACACTGAAGCTTTCTTT. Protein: CASSQMTGLLNTEAFF.

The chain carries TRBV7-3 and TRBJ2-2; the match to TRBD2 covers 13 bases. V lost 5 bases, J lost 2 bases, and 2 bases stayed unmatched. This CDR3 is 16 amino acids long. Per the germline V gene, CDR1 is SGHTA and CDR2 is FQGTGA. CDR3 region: CASSRTSGGNTGELFF. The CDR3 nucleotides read TGTGCCAGCAGCCGGACTAGCGGGGGTAACACCGGGGAGCTGTTTTTT.

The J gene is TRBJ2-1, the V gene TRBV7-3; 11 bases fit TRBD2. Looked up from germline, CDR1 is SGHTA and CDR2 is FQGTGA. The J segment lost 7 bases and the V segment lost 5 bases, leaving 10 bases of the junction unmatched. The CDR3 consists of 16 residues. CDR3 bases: TGTGCCAGCAGCAACCACGGGACTAGCGGTATTAATGAGCAGTTCTTC. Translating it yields CASSNHGTSGINEQFF.

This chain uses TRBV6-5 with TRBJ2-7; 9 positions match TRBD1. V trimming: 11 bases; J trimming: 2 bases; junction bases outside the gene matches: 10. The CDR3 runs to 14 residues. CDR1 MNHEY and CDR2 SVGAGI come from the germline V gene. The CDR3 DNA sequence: TGTGCCGGAACAGGGGGCGCTGGGACCTACGAGCAGTACTTC. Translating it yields CAGTGGAGTYEQYF.

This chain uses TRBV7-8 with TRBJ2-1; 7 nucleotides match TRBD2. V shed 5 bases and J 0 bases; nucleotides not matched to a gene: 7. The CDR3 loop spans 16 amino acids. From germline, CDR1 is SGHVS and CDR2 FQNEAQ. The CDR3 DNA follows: TGTGCCAGCAGCCCACTCCGCGGGAGCTCCTACAATGAGCAGTTCTTC. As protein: CASSPLRGSSYNEQFF.

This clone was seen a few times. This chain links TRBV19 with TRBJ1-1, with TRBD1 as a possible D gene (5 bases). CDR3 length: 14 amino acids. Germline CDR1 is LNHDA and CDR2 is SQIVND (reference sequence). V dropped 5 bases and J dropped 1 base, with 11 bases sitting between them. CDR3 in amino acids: CASSVRVGNTEAFF. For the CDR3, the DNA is TGTGCCAGTAGTGTCAGGGTGGGGAACACTGAAGCTTTCTTT. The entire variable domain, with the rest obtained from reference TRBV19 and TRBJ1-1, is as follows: DGGITQSPKYLFRKEGQNVTLSCEQNLNHDAMYWYRQDPGQGLRLIYYSQIVNDFQKGDIAEGYSVSREKKESFPLTVTSAQKNPTAFYLCASSVRVGNTEAFFGQGTRLTVV.

CDR3 bases: TGCGCCAGCAGCACCGGACTACTCGACCCCACAGATACGCAGTATTTT. Translating gives CASSTGLLDPTDTQYF. The chain couples TRBV5-1 to TRBJ2-3; a possible D gene is TRBD2 (6 bases). The CDR3 contains 16 residues. CDR1 SGHRS and CDR2 YFSETQ come from the germline V gene. V lost 4 bases to trimming and J lost 2 bases, with 17 bases between them. The full variable domain, rest sourced from reference TRBV5-1 and TRBJ2-3, is KAGVTQTPRYLIKTRGQQVTLSCSPISGHRSVSWYQQTPGQGLQFLFEYFSETQRNKGNFPGRFSGRQFSNSRSEMNVSTLELGDSALYLCASSTGLLDPTDTQYFGPGTRLTVL.

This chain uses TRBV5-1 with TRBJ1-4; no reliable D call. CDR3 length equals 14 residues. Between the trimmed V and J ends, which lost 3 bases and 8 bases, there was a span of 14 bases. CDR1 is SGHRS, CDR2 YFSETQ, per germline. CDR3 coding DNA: TGCGCCAGCAGCTGGGCAGCGGGTAGAGAAAAACTGTTTTTT. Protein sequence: CASSWAAGREKLFF.

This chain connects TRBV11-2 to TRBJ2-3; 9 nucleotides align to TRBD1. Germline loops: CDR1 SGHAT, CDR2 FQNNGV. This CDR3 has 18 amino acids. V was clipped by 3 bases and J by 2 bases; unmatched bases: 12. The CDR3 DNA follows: TGTGCCAGCAGCTTCGCCATCCCGGGACAGGGCCACACAGATACGCAGTATTTT. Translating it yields CASSFAIPGQGHTDTQYF. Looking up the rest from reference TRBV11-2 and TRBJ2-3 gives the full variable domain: EAGVAQSPRYKIIEKRQSVAFWCNPISGHATLYWYQQILGQGPKLLIQFQNNGVVDDSQLPKDRFSAERLKGVDSTLKIQPAKLEDSAVYLCASSFAIPGQGHTDTQYFGPGTRLTVL.

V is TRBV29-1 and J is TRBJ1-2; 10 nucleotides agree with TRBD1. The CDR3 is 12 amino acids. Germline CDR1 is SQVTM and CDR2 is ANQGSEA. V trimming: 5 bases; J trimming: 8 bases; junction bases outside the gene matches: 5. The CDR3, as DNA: TGCAGCGTTCCGACAGGGGGCGACGGCTACACCTTC. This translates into CSVPTGGDGYTF.

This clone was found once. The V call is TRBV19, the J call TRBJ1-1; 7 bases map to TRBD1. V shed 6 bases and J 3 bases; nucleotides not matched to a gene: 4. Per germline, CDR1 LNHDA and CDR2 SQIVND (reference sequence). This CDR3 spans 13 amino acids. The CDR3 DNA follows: TGTGCCAGTAGACGGGACAGATACACTGAAGCTTTCTTT. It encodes CASRRDRYTEAFF.

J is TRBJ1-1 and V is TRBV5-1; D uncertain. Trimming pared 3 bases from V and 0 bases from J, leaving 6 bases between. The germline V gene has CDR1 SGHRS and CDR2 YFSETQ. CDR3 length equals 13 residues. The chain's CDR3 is CASSSVMNTEAFF. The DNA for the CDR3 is TGCGCCAGCAGCTCAGTTATGAACACTGAAGCTTTCTTT.

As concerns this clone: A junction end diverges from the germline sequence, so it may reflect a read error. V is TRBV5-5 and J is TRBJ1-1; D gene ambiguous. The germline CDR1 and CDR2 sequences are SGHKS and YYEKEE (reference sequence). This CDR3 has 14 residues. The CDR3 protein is CASSLGVRDTEAFF. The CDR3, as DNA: TGTGCCAGCAGCTTGGGGGTAAGAGACACCGAAGCTTTCTTT.

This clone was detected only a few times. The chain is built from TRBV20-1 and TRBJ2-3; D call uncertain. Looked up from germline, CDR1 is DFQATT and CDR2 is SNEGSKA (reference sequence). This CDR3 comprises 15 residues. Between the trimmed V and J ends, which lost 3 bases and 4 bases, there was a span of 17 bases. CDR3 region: CSASSKAATADTQYF. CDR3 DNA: TGCAGTGCTAGTTCAAAGGCGGCCACCGCAGATACGCAGTATTTT.

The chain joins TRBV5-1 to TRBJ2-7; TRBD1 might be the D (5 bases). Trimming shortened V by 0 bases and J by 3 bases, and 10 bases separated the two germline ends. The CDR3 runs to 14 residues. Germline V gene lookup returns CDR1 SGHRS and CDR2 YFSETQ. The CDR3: CASSLEGVRYEQYF. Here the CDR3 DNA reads TGCGCCAGCAGCTTGGAAGGGGTACGCTACGAGCAGTACTTC.

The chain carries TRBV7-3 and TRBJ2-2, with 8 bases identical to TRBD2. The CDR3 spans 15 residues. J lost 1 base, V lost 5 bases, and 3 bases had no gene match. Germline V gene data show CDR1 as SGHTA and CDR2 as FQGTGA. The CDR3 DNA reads TGTGCCAGCAGCACTACTAGCGGGAACACCGGGGAGCTGTTTTTT. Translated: CASSTTSGNTGELFF.

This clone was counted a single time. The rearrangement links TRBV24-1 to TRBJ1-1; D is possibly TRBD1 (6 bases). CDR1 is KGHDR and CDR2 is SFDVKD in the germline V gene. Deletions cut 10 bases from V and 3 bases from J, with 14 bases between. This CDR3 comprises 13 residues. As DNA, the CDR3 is TGTGCCACAGCACAGGGAAAGGACACTGAAGCTTTCTTT. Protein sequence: CATAQGKDTEAFF.

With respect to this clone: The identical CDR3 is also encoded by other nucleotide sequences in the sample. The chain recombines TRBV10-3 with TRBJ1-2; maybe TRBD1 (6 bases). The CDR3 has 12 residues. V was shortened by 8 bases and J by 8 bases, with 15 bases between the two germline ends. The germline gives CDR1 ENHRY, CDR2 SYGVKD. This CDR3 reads CAISRGGDGYTF. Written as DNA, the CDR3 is TGTGCCATCTCTAGGGGGGGGGACGGCTACACCTTC.

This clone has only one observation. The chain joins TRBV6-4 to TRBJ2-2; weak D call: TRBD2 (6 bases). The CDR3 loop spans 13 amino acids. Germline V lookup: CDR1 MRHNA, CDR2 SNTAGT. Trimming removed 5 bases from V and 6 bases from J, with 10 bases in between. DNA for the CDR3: TGTGCCAGCAGTAAGGCGGGGTCCGGGGAGCTGTTTTTT. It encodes CASSKAGSGELFF.